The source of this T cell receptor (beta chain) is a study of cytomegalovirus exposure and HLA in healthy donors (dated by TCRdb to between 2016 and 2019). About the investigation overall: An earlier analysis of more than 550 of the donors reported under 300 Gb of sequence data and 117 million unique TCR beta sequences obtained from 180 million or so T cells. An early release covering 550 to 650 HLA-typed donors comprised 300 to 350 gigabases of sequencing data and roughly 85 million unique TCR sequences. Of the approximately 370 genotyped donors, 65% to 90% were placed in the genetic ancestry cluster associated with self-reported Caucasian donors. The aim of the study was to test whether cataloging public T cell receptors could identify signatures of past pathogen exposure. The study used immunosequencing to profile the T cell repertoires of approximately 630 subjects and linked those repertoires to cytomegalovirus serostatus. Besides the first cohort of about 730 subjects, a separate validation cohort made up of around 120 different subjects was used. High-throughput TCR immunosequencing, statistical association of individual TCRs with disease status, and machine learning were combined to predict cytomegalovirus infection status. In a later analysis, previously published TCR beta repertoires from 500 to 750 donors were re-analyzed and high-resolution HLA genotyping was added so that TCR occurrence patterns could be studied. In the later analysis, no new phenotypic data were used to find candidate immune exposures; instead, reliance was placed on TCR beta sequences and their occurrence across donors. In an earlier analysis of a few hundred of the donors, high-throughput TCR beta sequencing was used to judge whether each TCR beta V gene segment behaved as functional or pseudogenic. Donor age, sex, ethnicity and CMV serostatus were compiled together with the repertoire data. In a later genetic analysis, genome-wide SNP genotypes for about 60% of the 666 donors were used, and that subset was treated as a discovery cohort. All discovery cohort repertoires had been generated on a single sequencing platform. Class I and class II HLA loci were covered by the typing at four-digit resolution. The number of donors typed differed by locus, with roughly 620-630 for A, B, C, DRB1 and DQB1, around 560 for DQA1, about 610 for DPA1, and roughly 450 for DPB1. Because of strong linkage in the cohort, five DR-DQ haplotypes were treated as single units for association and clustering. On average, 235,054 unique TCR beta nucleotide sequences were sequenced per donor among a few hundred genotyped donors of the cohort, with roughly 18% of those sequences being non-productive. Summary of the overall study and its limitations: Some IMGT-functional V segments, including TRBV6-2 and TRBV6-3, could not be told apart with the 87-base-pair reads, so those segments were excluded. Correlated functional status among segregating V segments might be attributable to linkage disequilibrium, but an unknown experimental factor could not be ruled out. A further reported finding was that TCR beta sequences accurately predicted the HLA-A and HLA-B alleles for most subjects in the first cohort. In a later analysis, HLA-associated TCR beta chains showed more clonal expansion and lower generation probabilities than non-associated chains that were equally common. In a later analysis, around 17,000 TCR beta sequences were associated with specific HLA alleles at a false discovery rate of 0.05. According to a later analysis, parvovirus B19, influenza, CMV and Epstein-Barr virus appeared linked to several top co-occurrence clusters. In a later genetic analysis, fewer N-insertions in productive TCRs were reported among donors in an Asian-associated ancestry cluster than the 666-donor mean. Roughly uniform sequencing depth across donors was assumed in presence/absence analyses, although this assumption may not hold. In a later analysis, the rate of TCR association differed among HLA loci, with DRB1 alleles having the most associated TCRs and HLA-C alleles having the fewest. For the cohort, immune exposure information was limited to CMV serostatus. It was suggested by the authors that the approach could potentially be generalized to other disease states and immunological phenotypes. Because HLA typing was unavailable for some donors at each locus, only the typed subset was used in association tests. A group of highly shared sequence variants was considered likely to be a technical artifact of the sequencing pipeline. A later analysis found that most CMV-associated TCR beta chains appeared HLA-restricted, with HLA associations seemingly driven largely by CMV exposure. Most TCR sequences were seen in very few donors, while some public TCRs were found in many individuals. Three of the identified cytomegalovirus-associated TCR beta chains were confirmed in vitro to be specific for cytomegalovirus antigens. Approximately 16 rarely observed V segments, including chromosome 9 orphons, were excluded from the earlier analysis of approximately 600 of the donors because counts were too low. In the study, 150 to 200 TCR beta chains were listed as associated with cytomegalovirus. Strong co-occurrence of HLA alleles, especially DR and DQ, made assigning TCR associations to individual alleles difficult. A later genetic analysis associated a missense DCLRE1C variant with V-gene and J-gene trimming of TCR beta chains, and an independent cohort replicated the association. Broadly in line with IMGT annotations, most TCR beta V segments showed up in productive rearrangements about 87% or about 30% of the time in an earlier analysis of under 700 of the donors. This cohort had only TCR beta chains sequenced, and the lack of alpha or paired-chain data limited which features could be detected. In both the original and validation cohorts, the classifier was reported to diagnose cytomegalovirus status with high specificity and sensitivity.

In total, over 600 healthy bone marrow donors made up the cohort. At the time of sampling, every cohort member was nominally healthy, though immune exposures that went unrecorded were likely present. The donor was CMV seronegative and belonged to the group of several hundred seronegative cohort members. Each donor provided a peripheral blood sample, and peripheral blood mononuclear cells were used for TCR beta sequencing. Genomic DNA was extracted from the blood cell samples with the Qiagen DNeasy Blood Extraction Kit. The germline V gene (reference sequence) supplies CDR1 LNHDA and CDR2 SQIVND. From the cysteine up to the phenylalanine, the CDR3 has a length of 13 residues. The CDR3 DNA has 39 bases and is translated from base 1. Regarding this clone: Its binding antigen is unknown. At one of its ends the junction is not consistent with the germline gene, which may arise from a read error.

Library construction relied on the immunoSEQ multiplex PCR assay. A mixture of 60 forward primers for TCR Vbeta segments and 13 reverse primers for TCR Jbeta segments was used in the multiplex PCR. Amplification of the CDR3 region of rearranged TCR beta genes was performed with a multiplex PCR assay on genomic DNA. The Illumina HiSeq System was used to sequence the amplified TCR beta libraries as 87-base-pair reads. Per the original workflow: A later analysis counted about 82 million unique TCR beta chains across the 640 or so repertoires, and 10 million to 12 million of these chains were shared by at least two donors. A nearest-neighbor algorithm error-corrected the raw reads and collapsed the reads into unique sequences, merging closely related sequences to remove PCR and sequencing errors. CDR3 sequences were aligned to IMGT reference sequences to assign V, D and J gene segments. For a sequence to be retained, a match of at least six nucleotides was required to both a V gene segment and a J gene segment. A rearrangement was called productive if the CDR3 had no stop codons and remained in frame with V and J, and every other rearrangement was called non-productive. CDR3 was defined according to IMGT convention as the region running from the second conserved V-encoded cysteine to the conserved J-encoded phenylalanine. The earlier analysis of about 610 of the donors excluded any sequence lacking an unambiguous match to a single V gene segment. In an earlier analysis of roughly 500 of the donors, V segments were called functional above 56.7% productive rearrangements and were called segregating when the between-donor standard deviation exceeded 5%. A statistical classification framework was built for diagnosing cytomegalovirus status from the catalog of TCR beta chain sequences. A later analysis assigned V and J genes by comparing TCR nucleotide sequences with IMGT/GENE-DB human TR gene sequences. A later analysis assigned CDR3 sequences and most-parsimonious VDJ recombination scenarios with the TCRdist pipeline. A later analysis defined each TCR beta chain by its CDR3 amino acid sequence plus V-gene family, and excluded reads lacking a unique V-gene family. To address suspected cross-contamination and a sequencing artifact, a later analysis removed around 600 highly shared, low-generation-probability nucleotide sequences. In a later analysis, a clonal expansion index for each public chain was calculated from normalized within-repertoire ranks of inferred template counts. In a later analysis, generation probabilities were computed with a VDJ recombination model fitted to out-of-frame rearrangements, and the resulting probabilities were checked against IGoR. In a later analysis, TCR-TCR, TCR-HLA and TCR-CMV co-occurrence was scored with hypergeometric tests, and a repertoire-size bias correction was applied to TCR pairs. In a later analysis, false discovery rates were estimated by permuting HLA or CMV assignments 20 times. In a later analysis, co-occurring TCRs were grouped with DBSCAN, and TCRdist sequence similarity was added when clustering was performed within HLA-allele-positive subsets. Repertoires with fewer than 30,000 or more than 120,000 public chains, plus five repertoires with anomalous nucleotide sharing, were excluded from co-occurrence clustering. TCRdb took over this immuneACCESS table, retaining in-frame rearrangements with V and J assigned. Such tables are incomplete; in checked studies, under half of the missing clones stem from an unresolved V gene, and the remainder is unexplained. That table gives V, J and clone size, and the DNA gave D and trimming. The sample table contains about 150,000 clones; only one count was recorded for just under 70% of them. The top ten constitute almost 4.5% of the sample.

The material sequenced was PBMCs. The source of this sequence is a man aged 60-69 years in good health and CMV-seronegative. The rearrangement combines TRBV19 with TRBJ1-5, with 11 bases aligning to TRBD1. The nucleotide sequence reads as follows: TGTGCCAGTAGTCTGAACCGGGACAGGGGGACCTTTTTT. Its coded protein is CASSLNRDRGTFF. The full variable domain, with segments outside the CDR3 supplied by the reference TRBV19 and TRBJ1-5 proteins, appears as DGGITQSPKYLFRKEGQNVTLSCEQNLNHDAMYWYRQDPGQGLRLIYYSQIVNDFQKGDIAEGYSVSREKKESFPLTVTSAQKNPTAFYLCASSLNRDRGTFFGDGTRLSIL.